This TCR beta chain was profiled in a study of cytomegalovirus exposure and HLA in healthy donors. Overall study findings and caveats: Presence/absence analyses assumed roughly uniform sequencing depth across donors.

The CDR3 runs to 15 residues. Germline V gene sequence: CDR1 MNHEY, CDR2 SVGAGI. Trimming removed 6 bases from V and 0 bases from J, with 11 bases in between. In the PCR, 60 Vbeta and 13 Jbeta primers were used. The table came from immunoSEQ multiplex PCR; TCRdb's copy has only in-frame clones and leaves some out. Of approximately 85,000 clones listed, around 70% were seen once; the top ten hold 8.5% to 14%. About this clone itself: Its antigen is as yet unknown.

The genes are TRBV6-5 and TRBJ2-2, with a possible D match to TRBD1 (5 bases). Sequenced input: PBMCs. The clonotype comes from a woman aged 40 to 50 in good health and CMV-seropositive. The CDR3 region is CASREQGTNTGELFF. The CDR3 region has the DNA TGTGCCAGCAGGGAGCAGGGAACGAACACCGGGGAGCTGTTTTTT.